This T cell receptor beta chain was identified during a study of vaccination and CD4 T cells after COVID-19. Sequencing of the DNA from cultured CD4+ T cells was carried out with the Oncomine TCR Beta short-read assay. TCRdb reprocessed the PCR reads with MiXCR, giving one entry per CDR3 protein. The sample includes about 12,000 distinct CDR3 sequences, around three fifths seen only once; the top ten take about 12%. This sample's treatment: roughly 10-day PBMC culture with coronavirus spike peptide pools or control peptides (ViraFEST assay). Spanning March to December 2020, the positive PCR dates came before US Alpha, Beta and Delta variants. Cell culture was performed with 1.5 million to 2 million PBMCs per well in the presence of approximately 10 IU/ml IL-2 and roughly 9.7 ug/ml peptide pools. CDR3 length equals 14 residues. V was cut by 0 bases and J by 0 bases, with 6 bases left in between. The germline V gene has CDR1 SGHRS and CDR2 YFSETQ.

Points from the study as a whole: Sampling was limited to relatively few convalescent patients, with no early post-infection timepoints studied.

Comment on this clonotype: Its antigen is still unknown.

The V and J genes are TRBV5-1 and TRBJ2-5; D gene uncertain. This clonotype was sampled from a human donor who had recovered from COVID-19. Sequenced: CD4+ T cells from blood, cultured in vitro. For the CDR3, the DNA is TGCGCCAGCAGCTTGGGGCGGAACCAAGAGACCCAGTACTTC. Its translation is CASSLGRNQETQYF.